What follows describes a single TCR beta chain. Authors' methods: Using reference gene primer amplification, nucleated cell counts were estimated. Generated by immunoSEQ multiplex PCR, the TCRdb table keeps only in-frame clones and is missing some. The D gene and trimming were derived from the DNA, and the V and J assignments and clone size from that table. The sample yields 350,000 to 450,000 clones, 80% to 85% seen once. Two negative PCRs, clearance, or symptom resolution were required of recovered Cohort 3 donors. This record belongs to a study of blood T cell repertoires in COVID-19. Study background: The study drew acute and convalescent COVID-19 samples from the United States, Italy and Spain.

Germline assignment: CDR1 SGHTA and CDR2 FQGNSA. Losses at the gene ends were 2 bases for V and 11 bases for J; bases not matched to a gene: 5. This CDR3 contains 14 residues. V and J are TRBV7-2 and TRBJ2-1, with 11 bases identical to TRBD2. This receptor was taken from a woman between 50 and 59 years old who had recovered from COVID-19. Sequences were obtained from PBMCs or T cells enriched from blood (not recorded which). The CDR3: CASSLIASGRKQFF. The CDR3 DNA reads TGTGCCAGCAGCTTAATAGCTAGCGGGAGGAAGCAGTTCTTC.